This T cell receptor beta chain was documented in a study of T cell responses to AZD1222 COVID-19 vaccine. In the study overall: It was second doses at about 4 or about 12 weeks that were pooled. Broader study findings: The repertoires were collected only after the peak T cell response. Vaccine-associated CD4 TCRs ranged over spike, dominating at 160-218 and 743-854.

The data were produced by immunoSEQ multiplex PCR, yet TCRdb's version contains in-frame clones alone and is incomplete. Found here are 90,000 to 150,000 clones, about 85% of them singletons; the top ten hold 2.4%. J gave up 0 bases and V 5 bases, and 10 bases lay outside the gene matches. Germline-derived CDR1 and CDR2 are SGHRS and YFSETQ. This CDR3 is 18 amino acids long. In the case of this clone: What it binds is unknown.

This chain joins TRBV5-1 and TRBJ2-6, with 8 bases identical to TRBD1. The source is an adult in good health. The sequencing here drew on peripheral blood, taken on day 0 of AZD1222 vaccination. The CDR3 sequence is CASSGQGATLSGANVLTF. For the CDR3, the DNA is TGCGCCAGCAGTGGGCAGGGGGCGACTCTCTCTGGGGCCAACGTCCTGACTTTC.